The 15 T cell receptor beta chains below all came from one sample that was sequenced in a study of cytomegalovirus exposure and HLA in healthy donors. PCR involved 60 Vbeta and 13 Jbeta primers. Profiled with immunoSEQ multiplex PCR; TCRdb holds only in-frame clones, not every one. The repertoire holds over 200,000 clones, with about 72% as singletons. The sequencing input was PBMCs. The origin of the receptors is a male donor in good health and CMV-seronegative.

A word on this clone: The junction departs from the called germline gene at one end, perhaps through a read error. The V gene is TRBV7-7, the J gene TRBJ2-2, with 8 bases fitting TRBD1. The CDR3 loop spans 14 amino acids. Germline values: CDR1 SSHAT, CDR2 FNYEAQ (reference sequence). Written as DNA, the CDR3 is TGTGCTAGCAGCTTAGACAGGGGTACCGGGGAGCTGTTTTTT. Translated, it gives CASSLDRGTGELFF.

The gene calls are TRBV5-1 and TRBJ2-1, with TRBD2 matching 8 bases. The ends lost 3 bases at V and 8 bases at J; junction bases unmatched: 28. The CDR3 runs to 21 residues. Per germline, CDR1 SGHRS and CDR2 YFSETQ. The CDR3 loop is CASSSYFMAGGSGSGGHEQFF. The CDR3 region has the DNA TGCGCCAGCAGCTCCTACTTTATGGCGGGAGGTTCAGGTTCGGGGGGTCATGAGCAGTTCTTC.

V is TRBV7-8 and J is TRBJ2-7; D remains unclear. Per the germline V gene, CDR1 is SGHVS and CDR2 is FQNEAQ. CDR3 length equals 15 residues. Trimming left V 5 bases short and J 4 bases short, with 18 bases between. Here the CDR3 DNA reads TGTGCCAGCAGCCCCTCGGTCGCAGGTGAATACGAGCAGTACTTC. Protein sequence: CASSPSVAGEYEQYF.

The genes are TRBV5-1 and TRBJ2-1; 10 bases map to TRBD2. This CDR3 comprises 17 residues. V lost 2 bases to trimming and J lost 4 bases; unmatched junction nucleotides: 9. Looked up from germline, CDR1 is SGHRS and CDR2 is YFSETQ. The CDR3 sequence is CASSFEASGSYYNEQFF. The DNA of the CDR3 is TGCGCCAGCAGCTTCGAAGCTAGCGGGAGTTATTACAATGAGCAGTTCTTC.

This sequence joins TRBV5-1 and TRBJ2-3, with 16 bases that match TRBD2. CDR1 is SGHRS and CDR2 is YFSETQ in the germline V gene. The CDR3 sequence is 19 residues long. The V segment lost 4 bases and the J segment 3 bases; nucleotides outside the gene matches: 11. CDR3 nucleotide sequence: TGCGCCAGCAGCCCGGGACTAGCGGGAGGGCGGCGAGAAACAGATACGCAGTATTTT. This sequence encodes CASSPGLAGGRRETDTQYF.

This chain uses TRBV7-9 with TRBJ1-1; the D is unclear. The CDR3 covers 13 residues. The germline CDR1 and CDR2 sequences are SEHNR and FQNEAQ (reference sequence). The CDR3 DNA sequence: TGTTCCGTCCGGGTCCAACGGAACACTGAAGCTTTCTTT. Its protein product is CSVRVQRNTEAFF.

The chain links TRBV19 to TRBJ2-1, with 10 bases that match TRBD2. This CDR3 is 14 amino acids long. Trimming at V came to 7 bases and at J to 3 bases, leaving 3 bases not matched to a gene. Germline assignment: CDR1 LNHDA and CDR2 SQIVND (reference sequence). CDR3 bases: TGTGCCAGTAAGTGGACTAGCGGCTACAATGAGCAGTTCTTC. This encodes CASKWTSGYNEQFF.

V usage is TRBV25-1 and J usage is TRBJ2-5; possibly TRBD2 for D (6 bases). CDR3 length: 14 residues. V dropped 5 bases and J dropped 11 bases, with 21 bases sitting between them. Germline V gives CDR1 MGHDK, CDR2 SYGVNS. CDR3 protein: CASSRAEGLSEQYF. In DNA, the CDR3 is TGTGCCAGCAGTAGGGCGGAGGGGTTGAGTGAGCAGTACTTC.

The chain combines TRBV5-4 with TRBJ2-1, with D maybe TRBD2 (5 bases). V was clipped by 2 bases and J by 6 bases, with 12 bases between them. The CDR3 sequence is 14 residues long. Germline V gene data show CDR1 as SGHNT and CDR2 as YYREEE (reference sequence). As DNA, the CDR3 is TGTGCCAGCAGCTTTGGCAAGCGGAGCAATGAGCAGTTCTTC. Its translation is CASSFGKRSNEQFF.

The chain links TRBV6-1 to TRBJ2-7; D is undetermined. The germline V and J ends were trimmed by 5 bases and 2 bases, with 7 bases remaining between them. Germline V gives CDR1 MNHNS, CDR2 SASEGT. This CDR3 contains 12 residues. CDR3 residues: CASSSPAYEQYF. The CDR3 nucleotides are TGTGCCAGCAGTTCTCCAGCCTACGAGCAGTACTTC.

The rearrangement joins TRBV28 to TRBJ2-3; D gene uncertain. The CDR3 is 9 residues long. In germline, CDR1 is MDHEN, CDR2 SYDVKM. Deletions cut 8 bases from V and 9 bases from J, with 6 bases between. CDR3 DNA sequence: TGTGCCAGCGGCAGAACGCAGTATTTT. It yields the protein CASGRTQYF.

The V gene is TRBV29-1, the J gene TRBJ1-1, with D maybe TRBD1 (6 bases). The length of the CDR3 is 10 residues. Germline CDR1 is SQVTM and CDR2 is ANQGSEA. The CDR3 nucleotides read TGCAGTTCCAGGGGAACTGAAGCTTTCTTT. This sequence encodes CSSRGTEAFF.

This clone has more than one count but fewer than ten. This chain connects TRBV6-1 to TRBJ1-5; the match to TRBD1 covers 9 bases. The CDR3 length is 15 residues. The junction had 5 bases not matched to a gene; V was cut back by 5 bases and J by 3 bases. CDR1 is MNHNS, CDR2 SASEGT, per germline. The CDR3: CASSRGQGHNQPQHF. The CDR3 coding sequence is TGTGCCAGCAGTAGGGGACAGGGCCACAATCAGCCCCAGCATTTT.

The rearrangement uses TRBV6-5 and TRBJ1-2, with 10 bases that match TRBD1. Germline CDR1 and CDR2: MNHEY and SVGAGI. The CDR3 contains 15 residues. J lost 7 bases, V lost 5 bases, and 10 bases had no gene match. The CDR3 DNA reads TGTGCCAGCAGTCAACCGACAGGGGGCGCGGGTGGCTACACCTTC. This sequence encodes CASSQPTGGAGGYTF.

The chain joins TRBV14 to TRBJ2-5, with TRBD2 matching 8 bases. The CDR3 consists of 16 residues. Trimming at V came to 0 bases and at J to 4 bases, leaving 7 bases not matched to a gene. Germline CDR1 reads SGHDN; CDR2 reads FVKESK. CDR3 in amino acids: CASSQDRGGPGETQYF. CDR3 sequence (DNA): TGTGCCAGCAGCCAAGATCGGGGGGGACCGGGAGAGACCCAGTACTTC. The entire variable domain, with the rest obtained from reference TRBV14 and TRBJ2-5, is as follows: EAGVTQFPSHSVIEKGQTVTLRCDPISGHDNLYWYRRVMGKEIKFLLHFVKESKQDESGMPNNRFLAERTGGTYSTLKVQPAELEDSGVYFCASSQDRGGPGETQYFGPGTRLLVL.